The 5 T cell receptor beta chains in this list originate from one sample, sequenced in a study of T cell repertoires in cytomegalovirus infection. Which antigens these TCRs recognize remains unknown. A single record per CDR3 protein comes from TCRdb applying MiXCR to the reads. Among over 250,000 distinct CDR3 sequences listed, around 20% were seen once. Sequencing was performed on cultured PBMCs, taken from culture after CMV antigen stimulation. All receptors derive from a human donor in good health (CMV status not recorded). Some clones in this sample may be carry-over from other donors' samples.

CDR3 DNA sequence: TGTGCCAGCAGCTCGCTGGCGAACAATGAGCAGTTCTTC. Encoded protein: CASSSLANNEQFF. This chain connects TRBV5-4 to TRBJ2-1; D is unclear. The germline V and J ends were trimmed by 3 bases and 5 bases, with 9 bases remaining between them. The CDR3 totals 13 residues. Germline V CDR1 and CDR2: SGHNT, YYREEE (reference sequence).

The chain links TRBV29-1 to TRBJ1-1, with D perhaps matching TRBD1 (5 bases). This CDR3 is built from 15 residues. Trimming pared 0 bases from V and 1 base from J, leaving 12 bases between. Per the germline V gene, CDR1 is SQVTM and CDR2 is ANQGSEA. The CDR3 DNA sequence: TGCAGCGTTGAAGATCATCGGGGCAGGAACACTGAAGCTTTCTTT. Residues: CSVEDHRGRNTEAFF.

This clonotype was seen at least ten times. The rearrangement uses TRBV7-2 and TRBJ2-1, with TRBD2 matching over 11 bases. V shed 5 bases and J 6 bases; nucleotides not matched to a gene: 9. The length of the CDR3 is 16 residues. The germline gives CDR1 SGHTA, CDR2 FQGNSA. The CDR3 reads CASSPSIAGGGNEQFF. In DNA form, the CDR3 reads TGTGCCAGCAGCCCGTCAATAGCGGGGGGGGGCAATGAGCAGTTCTTC.

J is TRBJ2-7 and V is TRBV2; TRBD2 matches 9 bases. V lost 11 bases and J lost 3; bases outside the gene matches: 8. The CDR3 is made up of 13 amino acids. Germline loops: CDR1 SNHLY, CDR2 FYNNEI. Here the CDR3 reads CAARLAEDYEQYF. Written as DNA, the CDR3 is TGTGCCGCCAGACTAGCGGAGGACTACGAGCAGTACTTC.

CDR3 sequence (DNA): TGTGCCAGCAGTTTCTCCCCGGGCGCCGGGGAGCTGTTTTTT. Amino acid sequence: CASSFSPGAGELFF. V gene TRBV27 combines with J gene TRBJ2-2; D call uncertain. V gave up 3 bases and J gave up 6 bases, with 11 bases separating them. The CDR3 extends over 14 amino acids. Per the germline V gene, CDR1 is MNHEY and CDR2 is SMNVEV (reference sequence).